The rows below give T cell receptor beta chains drawn from one sample of a study of a mutant IDH1 vaccine in newly diagnosed glioma. These TCRs' antigens remain unknown. Here immunoSEQ multiplex PCR was the method, and the copy in TCRdb shows in-frame clones only, minus some. The table includes tens of thousands of clones, approximately 86% detected once. Here the sequenced sample was PBMCs, taken from a glioma patient whose treatment included an IDH1 peptide vaccine. Receptor source: a man aged 30-40 years with glioma. Each CDR3 is given with its conserved first and last residue. A D gene is named only where the DNA matches it firmly. Clone size is not always given. Where it is, it says once, few, many or a class for expanded clones.

>TRBV27|.|TRBJ1-2|.
CASSLEEGGHYGYTF
TGTGCCAGCAGTTTAGAGGAAGGTGGGCACTATGGCTACACCTTC
>TRBV7-2|.|TRBJ1-1|.
CASSPRIGGGGTEAFF
TGTGCCAGCAGCCCAAGGATCGGGGGCGGTGGCACTGAAGCTTTCTTT
>TRBV9|once|TRBJ2-3|.
CASSVGSTDTQYF
TGTGCCAGCAGCGTAGGTAGCACAGATACGCAGTATTTT
>TRBV9|once|TRBJ2-7|.
CASSVAGFGSYEQYF
TGTGCCAGCAGCGTAGCCGGGTTTGGCTCCTACGAGCAGTACTTC
>TRBV5-8|.|TRBJ1-1|.
CASSPWFDGGMNTEAFF
TGTGCCAGCAGCCCCTGGTTCGACGGGGGCATGAACACTGAAGCTTTCTTT
>TRBV4-1|.|TRBJ1-4|.
CASSQRGVAGEKLFF
TGCGCCAGCAGCCAAAGGGGGGTGGCGGGTGAAAAACTGTTTTTT
>TRBV5-1|once|TRBJ2-5|.
CASSLLDINQETQYF
TGCGCCAGCAGCTTGTTAGACATAAACCAAGAGACCCAGTACTTC
>TRBV30|.|TRBJ1-3|.
CAWSGPISGNTIYF
TGTGCCTGGAGTGGTCCGATCTCTGGAAACACCATATATTTT
>TRBV7-8|.|TRBJ2-7|.
CASSLAQGPNYEQYF
TGTGCCAGCAGCTTAGCGCAGGGGCCGAATTACGAGCAGTACTTC
>TRBV29-1|.|TRBJ2-1|.
CRGGGGQNYNEQFF
TGCCGCGGGGGCGGGGGCCAGAACTACAATGAGCAGTTCTTC
>TRBV4-1|.|TRBJ2-6|.
CASSQEGRRYSGANVLTF
TGCGCCAGCAGCCAAGAAGGACGGAGATACTCTGGGGCCAACGTCCTGACTTTC
>TRBV6-1|.|TRBJ2-7|.
CASISDSPYEQYF
TGTGCCAGCATTTCCGACAGTCCCTACGAGCAGTACTTC
>TRBV28|.|TRBJ2-5|TRBD1
CASSLQTGGQETQYF
TGTGCCAGCAGTTTGCAGACAGGGGGCCAAGAGACCCAGTACTTC
>TRBV28|.|TRBJ1-1|.
CASSPLLNTEAFF
TGTGCCAGCAGTCCCCTATTGAACACTGAAGCTTTCTTT
>TRBV18|.|TRBJ1-4|.
CASSPSRGGEEKLFF
TGTGCCAGCTCACCCTCGAGAGGAGGGGAGGAAAAACTGTTTTTT
>TRBV5-6|.|TRBJ2-1|.
CASSLVSLQAYNEQFF
TGTGCCAGCAGCTTGGTCTCCCTCCAGGCCTACAATGAGCAGTTCTTC
>TRBV27|.|TRBJ2-3|.
CASSLGSTDTQYF
TGTGCCAGCAGCCTCGGAAGCACAGATACGCAGTATTTT
>TRBV5-1|.|TRBJ2-7|TRBD1
CASSLNRGWEQYF
TGCGCCAGCAGCTTAAACAGGGGATGGGAGCAGTACTTC
>TRBV5-4|.|TRBJ2-5|.
CASSSGLSTRQETQYF
TGTGCCAGCAGCTCGGGGTTAAGTACTAGACAAGAGACCCAGTACTTC
>TRBV18|few|TRBJ1-1|.
CASSPRTGSTMNTEAFF
TGTGCCAGCTCACCAAGAACAGGGTCCACTATGAACACTGAAGCTTTCTTT
>TRBV4-2|few|TRBJ1-5|.
CASSLAGQGSQPQHF
TGTGCCAGCAGCCTAGCCGGGCAGGGCAGTCAGCCCCAGCATTTT
>TRBV30|.|TRBJ2-4|.
CAWTQGGLAKNIQYF
TGTGCCTGGACCCAGGGGGGTCTAGCCAAAAACATTCAGTACTTC
>TRBV9|.|TRBJ1-6|.
CASSLQGAGSPLHF
TGTGCCAGCAGCCTACAGGGTGCCGGCTCACCCCTCCACTTT
>TRBV5-4|.|TRBJ2-1|TRBD2
CASSLHSGERNEQFF
TGTGCCAGCAGCTTGCATAGCGGGGAACGCAATGAGCAGTTCTTC
>TRBV27|.|TRBJ2-4|.
CASSLIWDGQPKNIQYF
TGTGCCAGCAGTTTAATCTGGGACGGTCAGCCCAAAAACATTCAGTACTTC
>TRBV30|.|TRBJ1-2|.
CAWSVYRVMMGYTF
TGTGCCTGGAGTGTCTATCGGGTAATGATGGGCTACACCTTC
>TRBV27|.|TRBJ2-1|.
CASSFGGRLYNEQFF
TGTGCCAGCAGTTTCGGAGGGAGGCTCTACAATGAGCAGTTCTTC
>TRBV11-2|.|TRBJ1-2|.
CASSLGISVGGYTF
TGTGCCAGCAGCTTAGGGATCTCCGTCGGGGGCTACACCTTC
>TRBV15|few|TRBJ2-4|.
CATRSSENIQYF
TGTGCCACCAGGTCCTCCGAAAACATTCAGTACTTC
>TRBV4-1|.|TRBJ1-1|.
CASSFGRYTEAFF
TGCGCCAGCAGTTTCGGACGATACACTGAAGCTTTCTTT
>TRBV21-1|.|TRBJ1-4|.
CASSIDTYEKLFF
TGTGCCAGCAGCATCGACACTTATGAAAAACTGTTTTTT
>TRBV9|.|TRBJ2-7|.
CASSPRGYYEQYF
TGTGCCAGCAGCCCAAGGGGGTACTACGAGCAGTACTTC
>TRBV18|.|TRBJ2-6|.
CASSPAGVHSGANVLTF
TGTGCCAGCTCACCTGCAGGGGTCCACTCTGGGGCCAACGTCCTGACTTTC
>TRBV2|.|TRBJ2-2|TRBD2
CASSLERGGNTGELFF
TGTGCCAGCAGTCTGGAGCGGGGGGGAAACACCGGGGAGCTGTTTTTT
>TRBV6-5|.|TRBJ1-5|.
CASSQYGKGNQPQHF
TGTGCCAGCAGTCAATATGGGAAGGGCAATCAGCCCCAGCATTTT
>TRBV9|.|TRBJ2-5|TRBD2
CASSVGGLAETQYF
TGTGCCAGCAGCGTCGGCGGACTAGCAGAGACCCAGTACTTC
>TRBV28|.|TRBJ1-5|.
CASSLGLRGDQPQHF
TGTGCCAGCAGCTTAGGGCTCCGAGGGGATCAGCCCCAGCATTTT